These T cell receptor beta chains were read from a single sample in a study of T cell responses to AZD1222 COVID-19 vaccine. TCRdb keeps only in-frame clones here, not all; method: immunoSEQ multiplex PCR. The sample lists roughly 250,000 clones; roughly 93% were seen once. Sequenced material: peripheral blood, taken on day 0 of AZD1222 vaccination. The source is an adult in good health. CDR3s include the opening cysteine and the closing phenylalanine or tryptophan. D genes are given only for firm matches. Expanded clones get a size class; other rows say once, few or many, or leave the size out.

j_call | d_call | clone_size | v_call | cdr3_aa
TRBJ2-7 | TRBD1 | . | TRBV5-6 | CASSPAPQGEYEQYF
TRBJ2-1 | . | . | TRBV5-1 | CASSRRQSSYNEQFF
TRBJ1-5 | . | . | TRBV10-2 | CASSESGGGQPQHF
TRBJ1-6 | . | once | TRBV7-2 | CASRRSYNSPLHF
TRBJ2-7 | TRBD1 | . | TRBV28 | CASSMTKNRGDYEQYF
TRBJ1-2 | TRBD1 | . | TRBV5-1 | CASRLRQGSGHYGYTF
TRBJ1-4 | . | . | TRBV5-1 | CASSTNGGSNEKLFF
TRBJ1-3 | . | . | TRBV5-1 | CASSLGPSGNTIYF
TRBJ2-7 | . | . | TRBV5-4 | CASSLRSTYEQYF
TRBJ1-2 | TRBD1 | once | TRBV7-9 | CASSSRGRGYGYTF
TRBJ1-1 | . | . | TRBV5-5 | CASRRTGPMNTEAFF
TRBJ2-5 | TRBD2 | . | TRBV9 | CASSVASSGSGETQYF
TRBJ1-3 | TRBD1 | . | TRBV6-5 | CASSQPTGADTIYF
TRBJ2-2 | . | . | TRBV23-1 | CASSQASAPGTGELFF
TRBJ1-5 | . | . | TRBV6-5 | CASSRGPNQPQHF
TRBJ1-2 | . | . | TRBV12-3/TRBV12-4 | CASSLGSLYGYTF
TRBJ2-4 | . | . | TRBV2 | CASRLGGVRYF
TRBJ2-7 | TRBD2 | . | TRBV7-2 | CASSPLAGDPYEQYF
TRBJ2-7 | TRBD1 | . | TRBV9 | CASSPGTGQGGEQYF
TRBJ1-5 | . | . | TRBV7-3 | CASSPPPNQPQHF
TRBJ2-7 | . | . | TRBV28 | CASSGTASSYEQYF
TRBJ2-7 | . | . | TRBV27 | CASSPRWTVYEQYF
TRBJ1-1 | . | . | TRBV10-1 | CASSESEFNTEAFF
TRBJ2-7 | . | . | TRBV20-1 | CSATGLDEQYF
TRBJ2-7 | . | . | TRBV24-1 | CATSHDRSEQYF
TRBJ2-3 | TRBD1 | . | TRBV5-1 | CASRPFDRETQYF
TRBJ2-3 | . | . | TRBV12-3/TRBV12-4 | CASARGTDTQYF
TRBJ1-1 | TRBD1 | . | TRBV6-2/TRBV6-3 | CASSADRVTEAFF
TRBJ1-1 | TRBD1 | once | TRBV9 | CASSYRDRGTEAFF
TRBJ2-7 | . | . | TRBV2 | CASTTQLAGEQYF
TRBJ2-5 | . | once | TRBV7-9 | CASSLHLQETQYF
TRBJ2-5 | . | . | TRBV24-1 | CATSERGVVETQYF
TRBJ1-1 | . | once | TRBV28 | CASTLTSLNTEAFF
TRBJ1-6 | TRBD1 | . | TRBV3-1/TRBV3-2 | CASSQGMGQFIYNSPLHF
TRBJ2-4 | . | . | TRBV5-1 | CASSPEKGTHKGKNIQYF
TRBJ2-7 | TRBD2 | . | TRBV18 | CASSPTSGSEHEQYF
TRBJ2-4 | . | few | TRBV5-4 | CASSPRGPGGKNIQYF
TRBJ2-2 | . | . | TRBV28 | CASSHRSRTGELFF
TRBJ1-1 | . | . | TRBV5-5 | CASSLRASTEAFF
TRBJ2-3 | TRBD2 | once | TRBV3-1/TRBV3-2 | CASSQDSQREGDTQYF
TRBJ2-3 | . | . | TRBV15 | CATSRDLGDTQYF
TRBJ1-6 | . | . | TRBV3-1/TRBV3-2 | CASSQLQVGSPLHF